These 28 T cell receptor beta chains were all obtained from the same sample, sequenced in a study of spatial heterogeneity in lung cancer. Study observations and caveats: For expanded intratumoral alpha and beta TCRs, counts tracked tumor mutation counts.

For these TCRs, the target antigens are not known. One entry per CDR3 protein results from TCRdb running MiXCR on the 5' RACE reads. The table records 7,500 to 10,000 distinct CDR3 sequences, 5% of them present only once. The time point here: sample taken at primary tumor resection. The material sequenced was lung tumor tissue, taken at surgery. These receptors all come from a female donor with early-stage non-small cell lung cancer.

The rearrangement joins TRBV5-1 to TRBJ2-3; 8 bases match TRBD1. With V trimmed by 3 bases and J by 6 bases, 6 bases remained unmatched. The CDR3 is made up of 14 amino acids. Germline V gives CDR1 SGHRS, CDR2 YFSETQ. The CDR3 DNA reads TGCGCCAGCAGCTGGGGGGACAGGTCGGATACGCAGTATTTT. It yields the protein CASSWGDRSDTQYF.

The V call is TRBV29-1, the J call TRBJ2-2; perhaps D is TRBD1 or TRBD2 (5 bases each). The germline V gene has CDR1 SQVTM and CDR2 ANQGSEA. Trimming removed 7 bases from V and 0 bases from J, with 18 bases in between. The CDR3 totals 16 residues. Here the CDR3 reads CSAAGAQETNTGELFF. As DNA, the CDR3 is TGCAGCGCCGCCGGGGCGCAAGAAACGAACACCGGGGAGCTGTTTTTT.

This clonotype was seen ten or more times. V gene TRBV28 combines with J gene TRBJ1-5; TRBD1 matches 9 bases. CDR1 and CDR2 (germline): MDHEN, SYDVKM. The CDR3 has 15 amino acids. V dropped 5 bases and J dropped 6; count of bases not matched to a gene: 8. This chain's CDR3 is CASSRNTGGRQPQHF. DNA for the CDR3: TGTGCCAGCAGTCGTAATACAGGGGGCCGTCAGCCCCAGCATTTT.

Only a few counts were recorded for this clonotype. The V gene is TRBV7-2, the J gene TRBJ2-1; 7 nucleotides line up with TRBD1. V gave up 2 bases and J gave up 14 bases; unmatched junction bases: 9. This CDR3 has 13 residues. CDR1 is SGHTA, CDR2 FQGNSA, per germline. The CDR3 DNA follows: TGTGCCAGCAGCTTACGACCAATGGGACAGAAGTTCTTC. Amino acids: CASSLRPMGQKFF.

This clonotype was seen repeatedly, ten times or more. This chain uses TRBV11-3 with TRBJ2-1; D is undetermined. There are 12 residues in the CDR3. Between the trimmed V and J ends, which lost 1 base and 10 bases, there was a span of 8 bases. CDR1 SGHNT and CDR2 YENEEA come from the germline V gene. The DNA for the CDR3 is TGTGCCAGCAGCTTAGCCCGTGGGGAGCAGTTCTTC. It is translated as CASSLARGEQFF.

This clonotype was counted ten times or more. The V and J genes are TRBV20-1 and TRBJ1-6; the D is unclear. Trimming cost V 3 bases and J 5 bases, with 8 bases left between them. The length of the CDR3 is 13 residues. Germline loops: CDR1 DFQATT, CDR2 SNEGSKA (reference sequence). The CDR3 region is CSARPDNNSPLHF. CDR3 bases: TGCAGTGCTAGGCCTGACAATAATTCACCCCTCCACTTT.

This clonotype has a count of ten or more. The DNA for the CDR3 is TGTGCCAGCAGTTTAAAAGAGACCCAGTACTTC. Its protein is CASSLKETQYF. The chain carries TRBV12-3 or TRBV12-4 and TRBJ2-5, with unresolved D. V was trimmed by 2 bases and J by 3 bases, leaving 1 base between them. The length of the CDR3 is 11 residues.

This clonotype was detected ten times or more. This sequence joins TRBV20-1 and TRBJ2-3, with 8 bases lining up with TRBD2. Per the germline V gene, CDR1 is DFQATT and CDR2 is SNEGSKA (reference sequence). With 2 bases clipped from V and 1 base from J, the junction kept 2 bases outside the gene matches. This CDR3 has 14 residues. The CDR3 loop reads CSARLAGRTDTQYF. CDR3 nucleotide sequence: TGCAGTGCTAGACTAGCGGGCCGCACAGATACGCAGTATTTT.

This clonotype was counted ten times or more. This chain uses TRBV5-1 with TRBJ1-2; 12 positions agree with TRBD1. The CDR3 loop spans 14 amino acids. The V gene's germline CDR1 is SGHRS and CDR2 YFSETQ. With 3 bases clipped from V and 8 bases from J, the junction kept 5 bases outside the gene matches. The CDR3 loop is CASSWGQGAIGYTF. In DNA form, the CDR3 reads TGCGCCAGCAGCTGGGGACAGGGGGCTATCGGCTACACCTTC.

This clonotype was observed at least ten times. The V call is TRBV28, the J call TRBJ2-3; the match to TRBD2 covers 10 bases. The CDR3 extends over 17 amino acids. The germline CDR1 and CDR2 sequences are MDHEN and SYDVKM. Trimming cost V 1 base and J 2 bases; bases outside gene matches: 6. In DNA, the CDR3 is TGTGCCAGCAGTTTATCACTAGCGGGGCGGGACACAGATACGCAGTATTTT. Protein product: CASSLSLAGRDTDTQYF.

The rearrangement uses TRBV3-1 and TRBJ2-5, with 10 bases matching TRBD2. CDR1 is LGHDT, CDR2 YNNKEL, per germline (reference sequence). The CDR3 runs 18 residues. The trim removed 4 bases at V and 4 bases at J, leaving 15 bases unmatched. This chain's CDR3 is CASSLTGLAVSSRETQYF. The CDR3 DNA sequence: TGTGCCAGCAGCCTAACCGGACTAGCGGTTTCGTCGAGAGAGACCCAGTACTTC.

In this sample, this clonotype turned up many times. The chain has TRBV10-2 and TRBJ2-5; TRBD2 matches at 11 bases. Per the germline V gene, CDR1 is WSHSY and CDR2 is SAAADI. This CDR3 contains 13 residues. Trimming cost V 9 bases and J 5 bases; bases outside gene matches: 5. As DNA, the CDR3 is TGCGCCAGTCTAGCGGGAGGTTCGGAGACCCAGTACTTC. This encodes CASLAGGSETQYF.

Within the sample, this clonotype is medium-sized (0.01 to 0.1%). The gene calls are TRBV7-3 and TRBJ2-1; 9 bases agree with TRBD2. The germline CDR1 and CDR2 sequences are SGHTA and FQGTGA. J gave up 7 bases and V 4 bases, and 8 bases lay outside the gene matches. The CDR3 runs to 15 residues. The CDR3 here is CASSSQAGGGNEQFF. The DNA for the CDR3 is TGTGCCAGCAGCTCCCAGGCGGGAGGGGGGAATGAGCAGTTCTTC.

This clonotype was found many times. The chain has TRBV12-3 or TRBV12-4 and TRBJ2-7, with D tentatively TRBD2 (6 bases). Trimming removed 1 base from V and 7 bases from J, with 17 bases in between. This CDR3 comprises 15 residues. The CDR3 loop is CASSLGGTPSTEQYF. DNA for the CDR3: TGTGCCAGCAGTTTAGGCGGGACCCCCTCTACGGAGCAGTACTTC.

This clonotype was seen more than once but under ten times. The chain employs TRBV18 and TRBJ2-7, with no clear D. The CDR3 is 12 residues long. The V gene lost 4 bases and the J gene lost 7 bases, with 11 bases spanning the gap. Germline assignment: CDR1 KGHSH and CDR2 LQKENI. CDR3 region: CASSRRDEEQYF. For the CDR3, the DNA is TGTGCCAGCTCACGAAGGGATGAGGAGCAGTACTTC.

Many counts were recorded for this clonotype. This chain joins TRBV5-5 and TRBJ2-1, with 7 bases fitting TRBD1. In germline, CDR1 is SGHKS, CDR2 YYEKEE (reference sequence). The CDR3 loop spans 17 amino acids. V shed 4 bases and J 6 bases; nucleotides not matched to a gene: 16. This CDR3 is CASSPSALQGKLNEQFF. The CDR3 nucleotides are TGTGCCAGCAGCCCCTCAGCATTACAGGGGAAGCTCAATGAGCAGTTCTTC.

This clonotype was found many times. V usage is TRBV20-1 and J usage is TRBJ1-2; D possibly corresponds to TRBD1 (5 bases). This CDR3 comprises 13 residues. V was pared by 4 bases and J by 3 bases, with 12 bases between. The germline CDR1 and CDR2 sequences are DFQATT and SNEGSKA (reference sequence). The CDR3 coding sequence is TGCAGTGCTACCGCGGCAGGGTACTATGGCTACACCTTC. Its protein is CSATAAGYYGYTF.

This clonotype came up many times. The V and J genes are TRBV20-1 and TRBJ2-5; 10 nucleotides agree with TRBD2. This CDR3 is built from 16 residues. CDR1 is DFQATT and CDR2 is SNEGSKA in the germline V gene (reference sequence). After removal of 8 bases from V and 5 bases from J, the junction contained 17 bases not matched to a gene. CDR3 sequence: CSFRGILAGVGETQYF. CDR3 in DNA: TGCAGTTTTAGAGGAATCCTAGCGGGAGTAGGGGAGACCCAGTACTTC.

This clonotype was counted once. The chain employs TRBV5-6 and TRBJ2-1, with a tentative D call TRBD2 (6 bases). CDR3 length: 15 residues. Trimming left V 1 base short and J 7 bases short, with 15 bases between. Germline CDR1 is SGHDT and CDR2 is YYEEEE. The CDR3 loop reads CASSLRPGAANEQFF. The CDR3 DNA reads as TGTGCCAGCAGCTTGCGCCCGGGAGCGGCGAATGAGCAGTTCTTC.

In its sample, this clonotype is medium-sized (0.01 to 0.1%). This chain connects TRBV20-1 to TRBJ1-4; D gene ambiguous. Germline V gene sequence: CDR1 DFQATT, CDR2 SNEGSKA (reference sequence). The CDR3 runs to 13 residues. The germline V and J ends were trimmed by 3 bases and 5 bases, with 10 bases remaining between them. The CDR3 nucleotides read TGCAGTGCTAGTAGGAGCAAGAATGAAAAACTGTTTTTT. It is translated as CSASRSKNEKLFF.

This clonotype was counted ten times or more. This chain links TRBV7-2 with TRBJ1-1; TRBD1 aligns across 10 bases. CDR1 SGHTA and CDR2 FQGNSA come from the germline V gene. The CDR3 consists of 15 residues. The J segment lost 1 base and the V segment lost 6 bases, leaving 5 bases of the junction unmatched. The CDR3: CASRQRQGANTEAFF. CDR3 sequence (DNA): TGTGCCAGCAGACAACGACAGGGGGCGAACACTGAAGCTTTCTTT.

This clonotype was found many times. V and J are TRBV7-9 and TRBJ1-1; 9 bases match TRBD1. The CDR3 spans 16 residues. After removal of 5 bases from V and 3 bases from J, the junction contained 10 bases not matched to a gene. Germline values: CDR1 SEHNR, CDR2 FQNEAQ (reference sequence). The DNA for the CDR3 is TGTGCCAGCAGCAGACGACAGGGGGTAACACACACTGAAGCTTTCTTT. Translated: CASSRRQGVTHTEAFF.

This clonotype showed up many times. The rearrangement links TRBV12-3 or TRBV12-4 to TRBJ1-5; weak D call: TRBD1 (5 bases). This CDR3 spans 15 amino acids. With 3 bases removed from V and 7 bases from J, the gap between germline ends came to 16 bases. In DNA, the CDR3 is TGTGCCAGCAGTTTGGTTAGCGGAAACAGGCAGCCCCAGCATTTT. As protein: CASSLVSGNRQPQHF.

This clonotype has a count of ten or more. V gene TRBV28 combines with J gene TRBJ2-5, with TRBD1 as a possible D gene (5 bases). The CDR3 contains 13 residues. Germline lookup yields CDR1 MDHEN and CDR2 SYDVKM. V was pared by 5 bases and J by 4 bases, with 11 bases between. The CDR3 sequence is CASSPQVSETQYF. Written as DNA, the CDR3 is TGTGCCAGCAGTCCACAGGTTTCAGAGACCCAGTACTTC.

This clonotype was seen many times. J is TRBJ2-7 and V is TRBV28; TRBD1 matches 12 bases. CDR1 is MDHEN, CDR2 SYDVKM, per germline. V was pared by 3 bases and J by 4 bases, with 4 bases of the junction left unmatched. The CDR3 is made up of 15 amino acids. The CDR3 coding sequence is TGTGCCAGCAGTTTCTTGGGACAGGGGGCTTACGAGCAGTACTTC. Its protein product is CASSFLGQGAYEQYF.

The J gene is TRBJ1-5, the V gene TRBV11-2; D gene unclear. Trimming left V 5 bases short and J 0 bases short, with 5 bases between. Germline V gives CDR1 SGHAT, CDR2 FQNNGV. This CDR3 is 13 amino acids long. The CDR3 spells CASSDGSNQPQHF. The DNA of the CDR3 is TGTGCCAGCAGCGACGGTAGCAATCAGCCCCAGCATTTT.

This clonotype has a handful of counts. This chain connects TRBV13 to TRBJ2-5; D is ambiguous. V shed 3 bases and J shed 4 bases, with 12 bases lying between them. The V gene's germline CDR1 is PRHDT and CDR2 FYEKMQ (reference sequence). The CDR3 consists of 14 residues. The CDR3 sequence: CASSFRTDAETQYF. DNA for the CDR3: TGTGCCAGCAGCTTTAGGACCGACGCAGAGACCCAGTACTTC.

This CDR3 reads CSAPLGSSETQYF. The CDR3 nucleotides are TGCAGTGCTCCCCTCGGGAGTTCGGAGACCCAGTACTTC. The chain joins TRBV20-1 to TRBJ2-5; a possible D gene is TRBD2 (6 bases). Deletions cut 5 bases from V and 5 bases from J, with 15 bases between. This CDR3 region has 13 residues. CDR1 and CDR2 (germline): DFQATT, SNEGSKA (reference sequence).